The source of this T cell receptor (beta chain) is a study of T cell responses to AZD1222 COVID-19 vaccine. Germline V gene sequence: CDR1 DFQATT, CDR2 SNEGSKA (reference sequence). V shed 3 bases and J shed 4 bases, with 4 bases lying between them. The CDR3 is 11 amino acids. The table came from immunoSEQ multiplex PCR; TCRdb's copy has only in-frame clones and leaves some out. There are around 110,000 clones in the sample; approximately 89% occur only once, and around 20% lies in the top ten. The TCR sequence derives from an adult in good health. J is TRBJ2-1 and V is TRBV20-1; no clear D gene. Here the sequenced sample was peripheral blood, taken on day 0 of AZD1222 vaccination. CDR3 sequence: CSASWYNEQFF. DNA of the CDR3: TGCAGTGCTAGTTGGTACAATGAGCAGTTCTTC.